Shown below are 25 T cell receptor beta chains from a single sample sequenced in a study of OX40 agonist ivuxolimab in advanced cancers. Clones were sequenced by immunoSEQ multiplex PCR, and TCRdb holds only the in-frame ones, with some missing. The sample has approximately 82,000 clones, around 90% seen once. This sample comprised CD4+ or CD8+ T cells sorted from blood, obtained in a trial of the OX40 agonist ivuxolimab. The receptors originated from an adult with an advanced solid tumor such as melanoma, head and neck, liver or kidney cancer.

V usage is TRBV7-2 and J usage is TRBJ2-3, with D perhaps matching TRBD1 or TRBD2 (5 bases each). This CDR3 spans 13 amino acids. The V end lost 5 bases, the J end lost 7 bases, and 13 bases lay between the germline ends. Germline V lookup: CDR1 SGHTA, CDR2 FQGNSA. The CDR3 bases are TGTGCCAGCAGCACCGTGGGGGAAAATACGCAGTATTTT. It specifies CASSTVGENTQYF.

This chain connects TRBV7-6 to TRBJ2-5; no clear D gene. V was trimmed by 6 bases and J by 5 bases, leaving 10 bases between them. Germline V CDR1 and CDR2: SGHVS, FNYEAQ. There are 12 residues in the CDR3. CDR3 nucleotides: TGTGCCAGCAGGGGCGAAGGGGAGACCCAGTACTTC. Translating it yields CASRGEGETQYF.

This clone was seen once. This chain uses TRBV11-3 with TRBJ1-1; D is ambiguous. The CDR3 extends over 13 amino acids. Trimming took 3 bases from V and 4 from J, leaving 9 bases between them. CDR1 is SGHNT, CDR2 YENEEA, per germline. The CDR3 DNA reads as TGTGCCAGCAGCTTTACTAAACTCACTGAAGCTTTCTTT. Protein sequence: CASSFTKLTEAFF.

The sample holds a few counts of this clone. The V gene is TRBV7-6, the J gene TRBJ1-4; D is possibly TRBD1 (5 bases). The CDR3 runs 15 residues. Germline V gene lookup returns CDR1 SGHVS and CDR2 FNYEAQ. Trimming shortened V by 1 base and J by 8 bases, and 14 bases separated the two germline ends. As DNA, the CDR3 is TGTGCCAGCAGCTTAGATTGGGGGTCGGGGGAAAAACTGTTTTTT. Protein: CASSLDWGSGEKLFF. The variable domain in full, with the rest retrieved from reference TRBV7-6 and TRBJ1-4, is GAGVSQSPRYKVTKRGQDVALRCDPISGHVSLYWYRQALGQGPEFLTYFNYEAQQDKSGLPNDRFSAERPEGSISTLTIQRTEQRDSAMYRCASSLDWGSGEKLFFGSGTQLSVL.

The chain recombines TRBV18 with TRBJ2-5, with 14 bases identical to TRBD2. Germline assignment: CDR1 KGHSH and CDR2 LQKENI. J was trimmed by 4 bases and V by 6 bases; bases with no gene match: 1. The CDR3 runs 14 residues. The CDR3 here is CASSGLAGAETQYF. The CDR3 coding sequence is TGTGCCAGCTCGGGACTAGCGGGGGCAGAGACCCAGTACTTC.

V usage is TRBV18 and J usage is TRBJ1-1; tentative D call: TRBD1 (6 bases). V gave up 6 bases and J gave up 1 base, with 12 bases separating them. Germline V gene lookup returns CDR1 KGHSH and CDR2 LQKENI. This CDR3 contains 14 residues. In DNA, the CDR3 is TGTGCCAGCTCCCCCTGGGGACAGAACACTGAAGCTTTCTTT. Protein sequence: CASSPWGQNTEAFF.

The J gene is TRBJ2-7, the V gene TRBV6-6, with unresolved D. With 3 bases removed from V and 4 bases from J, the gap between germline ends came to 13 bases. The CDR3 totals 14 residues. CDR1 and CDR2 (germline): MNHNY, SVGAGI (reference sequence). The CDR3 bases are TGTGCCAGCAGTTATGGGTCCTTTCCTTACGAGCAGTACTTC. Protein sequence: CASSYGSFPYEQYF.

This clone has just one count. CDR3 sequence: CASSDPRQGAVEQYF. CDR3 nucleotide sequence: TGTGCCAGCAGTGACCCCCGACAGGGTGCGGTCGAGCAGTACTTC. The chain uses TRBV2 and TRBJ2-7, with TRBD1 matching 7 bases. This CDR3 is built from 15 residues. Germline V lookup: CDR1 SNHLY, CDR2 FYNNEI. With 3 bases clipped from V and 6 bases from J, the junction kept 11 bases outside the gene matches.

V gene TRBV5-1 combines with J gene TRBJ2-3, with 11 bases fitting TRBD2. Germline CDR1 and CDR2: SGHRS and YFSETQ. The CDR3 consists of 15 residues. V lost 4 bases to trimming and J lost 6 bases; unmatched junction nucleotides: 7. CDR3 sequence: CASSAGLADGDTQYF. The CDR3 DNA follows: TGCGCCAGCAGCGCGGGACTAGCGGATGGGGATACGCAGTATTTT. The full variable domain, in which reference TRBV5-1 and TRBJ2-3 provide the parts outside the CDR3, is KAGVTQTPRYLIKTRGQQVTLSCSPISGHRSVSWYQQTPGQGLQFLFEYFSETQRNKGNFPGRFSGRQFSNSRSEMNVSTLELGDSALYLCASSAGLADGDTQYFGPGTRLTVL.

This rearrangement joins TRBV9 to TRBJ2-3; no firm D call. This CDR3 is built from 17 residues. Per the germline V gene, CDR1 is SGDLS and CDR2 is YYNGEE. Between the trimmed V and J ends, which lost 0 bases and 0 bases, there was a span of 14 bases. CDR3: CASSVGTDQPSTDTQYF. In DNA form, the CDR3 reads TGTGCCAGCAGCGTAGGAACCGACCAACCTAGCACAGATACGCAGTATTTT.

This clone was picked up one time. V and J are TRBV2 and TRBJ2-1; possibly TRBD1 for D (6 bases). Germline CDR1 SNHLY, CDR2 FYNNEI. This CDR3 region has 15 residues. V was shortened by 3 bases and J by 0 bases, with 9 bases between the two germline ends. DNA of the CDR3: TGTGCCAGCAGTGAGACAGGACTCTCCTACAATGAGCAGTTCTTC. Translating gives CASSETGLSYNEQFF.

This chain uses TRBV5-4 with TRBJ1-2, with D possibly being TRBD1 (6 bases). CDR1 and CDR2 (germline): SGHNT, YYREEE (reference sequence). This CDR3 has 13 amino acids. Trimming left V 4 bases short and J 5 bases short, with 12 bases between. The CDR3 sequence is CASSMERGYGYTF. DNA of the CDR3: TGTGCCAGCAGCATGGAAAGGGGGTATGGCTACACCTTC. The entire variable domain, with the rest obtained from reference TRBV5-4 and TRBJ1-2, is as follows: ETGVTQSPTHLIKTRGQQVTLRCSSQSGHNTVSWYQQALGQGPQFIFQYYREEENGRGNFPPRFSGLQFPNYSSELNVNALELDDSALYLCASSMERGYGYTFGSGTRLTVV.

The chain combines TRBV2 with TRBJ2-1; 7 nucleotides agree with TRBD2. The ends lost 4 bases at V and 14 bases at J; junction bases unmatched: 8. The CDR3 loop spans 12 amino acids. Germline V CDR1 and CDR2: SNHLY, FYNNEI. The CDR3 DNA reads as TGTGCCAGCAGTGGGGAGGGGTCATGGAAGTTCTTC. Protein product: CASSGEGSWKFF. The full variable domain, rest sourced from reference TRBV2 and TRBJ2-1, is EPEVTQTPSHQVTQMGQEVILRCVPISNHLYFYWYRQILGQKVEFLVSFYNNEISEKSEIFDDQFSVERPDGSNFTLKIRSTKLEDSAMYFCASSGEGSWKFFGPGTRLTVL.

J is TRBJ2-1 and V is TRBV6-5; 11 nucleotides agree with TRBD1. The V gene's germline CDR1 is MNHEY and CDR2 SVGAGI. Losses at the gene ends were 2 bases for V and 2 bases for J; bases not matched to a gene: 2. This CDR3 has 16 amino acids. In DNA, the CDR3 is TGTGCCAGCAGTTACGGGGGACAGGGGGCCTACAATGAGCAGTTCTTC. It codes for CASSYGGQGAYNEQFF.

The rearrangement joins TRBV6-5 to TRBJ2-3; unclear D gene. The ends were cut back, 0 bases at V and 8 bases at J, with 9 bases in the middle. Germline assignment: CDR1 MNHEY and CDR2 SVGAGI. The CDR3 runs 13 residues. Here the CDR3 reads CASSYSLDRTQYF. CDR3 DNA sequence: TGTGCCAGCAGTTACTCTCTAGATCGTACGCAGTATTTT.

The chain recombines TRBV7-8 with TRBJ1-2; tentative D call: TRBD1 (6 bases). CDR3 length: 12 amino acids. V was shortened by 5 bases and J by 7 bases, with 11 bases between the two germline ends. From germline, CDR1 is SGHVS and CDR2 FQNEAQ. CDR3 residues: CASSRGARGYTF. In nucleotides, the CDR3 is TGTGCCAGCAGCCGGGGGGCGCGTGGCTACACCTTC. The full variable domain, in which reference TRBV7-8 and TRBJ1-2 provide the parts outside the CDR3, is GAGVSQSPRYKVAKRGQDVALRCDPISGHVSLFWYQQALGQGPEFLTYFQNEAQLDKSGLPSDRFFAERPEGSVSTLKIQRTQQEDSAVYLCASSRGARGYTFGSGTRLTVV.

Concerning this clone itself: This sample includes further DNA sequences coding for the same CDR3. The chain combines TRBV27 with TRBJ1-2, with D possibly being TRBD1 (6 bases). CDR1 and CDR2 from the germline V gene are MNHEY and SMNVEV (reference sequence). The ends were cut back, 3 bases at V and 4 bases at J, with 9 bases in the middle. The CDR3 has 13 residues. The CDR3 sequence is CASSLQGSYGYTF. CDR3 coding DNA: TGTGCCAGCAGTTTGCAGGGGTCCTATGGCTACACCTTC.

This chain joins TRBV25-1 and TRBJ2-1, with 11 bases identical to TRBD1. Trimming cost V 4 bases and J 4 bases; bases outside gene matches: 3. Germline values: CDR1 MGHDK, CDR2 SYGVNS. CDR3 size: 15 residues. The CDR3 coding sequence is TGTGCCAGCAGTGCTCGGGACAGGGGGTACAATGAGCAGTTCTTC. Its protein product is CASSARDRGYNEQFF.

Here the CDR3 DNA reads TGTGCCAGCAGTTCACGCTGGGGGTTTAATCAGCCCCAGCATTTT. Encoded protein: CASSSRWGFNQPQHF. The gene calls are TRBV27 and TRBJ1-5, with D perhaps TRBD1 (5 bases). Germline lookup yields CDR1 MNHEY and CDR2 SMNVEV (reference sequence). V was cut by 4 bases and J by 4 bases, with 14 bases left in between. The CDR3 loop spans 15 amino acids.

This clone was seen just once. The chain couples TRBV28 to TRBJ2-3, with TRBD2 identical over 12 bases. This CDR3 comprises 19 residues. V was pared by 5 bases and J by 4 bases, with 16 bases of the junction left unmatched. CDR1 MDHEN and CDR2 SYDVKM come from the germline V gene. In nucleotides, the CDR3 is TGTGCCAGCAGTCCCCTGACTAGCGGGAGACCAGGGGGCGCAGATACGCAGTATTTT. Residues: CASSPLTSGRPGGADTQYF.

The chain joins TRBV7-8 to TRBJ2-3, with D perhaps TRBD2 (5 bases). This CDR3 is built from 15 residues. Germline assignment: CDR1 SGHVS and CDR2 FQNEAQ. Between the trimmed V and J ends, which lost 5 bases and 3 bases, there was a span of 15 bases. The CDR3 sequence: CASSLRRGRTDTQYF. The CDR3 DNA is TGTGCCAGCAGCCTGCGACGGGGTCGGACAGATACGCAGTATTTT. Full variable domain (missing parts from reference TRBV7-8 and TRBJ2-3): GAGVSQSPRYKVAKRGQDVALRCDPISGHVSLFWYQQALGQGPEFLTYFQNEAQLDKSGLPSDRFFAERPEGSVSTLKIQRTQQEDSAVYLCASSLRRGRTDTQYFGPGTRLTVL.

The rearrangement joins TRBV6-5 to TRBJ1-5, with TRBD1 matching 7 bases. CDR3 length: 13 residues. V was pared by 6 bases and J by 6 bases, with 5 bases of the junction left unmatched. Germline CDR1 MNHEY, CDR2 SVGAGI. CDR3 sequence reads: CASRQGVGQPQHF. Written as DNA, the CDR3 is TGTGCCAGCAGGCAGGGGGTAGGTCAGCCCCAGCATTTT.

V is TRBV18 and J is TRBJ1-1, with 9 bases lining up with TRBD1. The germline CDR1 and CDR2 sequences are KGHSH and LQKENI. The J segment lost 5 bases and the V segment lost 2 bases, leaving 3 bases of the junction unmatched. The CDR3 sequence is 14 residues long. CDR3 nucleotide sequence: TGTGCCAGCTCACCAAACAGGGGGCAAACTGAAGCTTTCTTT. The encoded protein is CASSPNRGQTEAFF. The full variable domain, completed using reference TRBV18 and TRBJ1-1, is NAGVMQNPRHLVRRRGQEARLRCSPMKGHSHVYWYRQLPEEGLKFMVYLQKENIIDESGMPKERFSAEFPKEGPSILRIQQVVRGDSAAYFCASSPNRGQTEAFFGQGTRLTVV.

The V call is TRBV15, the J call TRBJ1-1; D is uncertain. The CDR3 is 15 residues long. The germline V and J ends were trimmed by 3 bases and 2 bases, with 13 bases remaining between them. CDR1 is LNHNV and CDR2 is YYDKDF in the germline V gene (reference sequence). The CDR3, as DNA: TGTGCCACCAGCAGGGCCCGGGGTAGCAACACTGAAGCTTTCTTT. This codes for CATSRARGSNTEAFF.

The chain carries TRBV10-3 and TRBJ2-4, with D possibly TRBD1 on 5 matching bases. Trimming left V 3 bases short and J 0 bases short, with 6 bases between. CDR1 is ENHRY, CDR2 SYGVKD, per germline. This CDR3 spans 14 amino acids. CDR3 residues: CAISEGAAKNIQYF. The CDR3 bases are TGTGCCATCAGTGAAGGGGCAGCCAAAAACATTCAGTACTTC.